These 7 T cell receptor beta chains originate from one sample sequenced in a study of CD8 T cells in Susac syndrome. Reverse transcription of about 0.5 to 1 ug RNA was carried out with random hexamers. TCRdb reprocessed the immunoSEQ multiplex PCR reads via MiXCR and lists one record per CDR3 protein. The sample lists about 71,000 distinct CDR3 sequences, nearly 96% occurring once. Source material: CD4+ T cells from PBMCs. The receptors here all came from a human donor with multiple sclerosis.

This clonotype is a singleton in its sample. This rearrangement joins TRBV11-3 to TRBJ2-2, with D unresolved. The CDR3 is 12 amino acids. V lost 5 bases and J 6 bases, leaving 7 bases between the germline ends. The germline V gene has CDR1 SGHNT and CDR2 YENEEA. The CDR3: CASSRVAGELFF. CDR3 nucleotide sequence: TGTGCCAGCAGCAGGGTTGCCGGGGAGCTGTTTTTT.

The chain combines TRBV6-5 with TRBJ1-1; 9 bases agree with TRBD1. Germline values: CDR1 MNHEY, CDR2 SVGAGI. J lost 2 bases, V lost 4 bases, and 2 bases had no gene match. The CDR3 has 14 amino acids. The CDR3 loop reads CASSWDRANTEAFF. The CDR3 DNA reads TGTGCCAGCAGTTGGGACAGGGCTAACACTGAAGCTTTCTTT.

The chain couples TRBV21-1 to TRBJ2-5; TRBD1 is the table's D call and was not checked against the DNA. TRBV21-1 is designated a pseudogene. This CDR3 region has 13 residues. The CDR3 here is CASSRGKGETQYF. CDR3 DNA: TGTGCCAGCAGCAGGGGGAAGGGGGAGACCCAGTACTTC.

Concerning this clonotype: A junction end diverges from the germline sequence, so it may reflect a read error. V is TRBV12-3 or TRBV12-4 and J is TRBJ2-7; D may be TRBD1 or TRBD2 (6 bases each). The CDR3 length is 14 residues. The CDR3 nucleotides are TGTGCCAGCAGTTTAGCGGGGGGCCCCTGGGAGCAGCACTTC. It translates to CASSLAGGPWEQHF.

The chain recombines TRBV7-2 with TRBJ1-5; possibly TRBD1 for D (5 bases). This CDR3 is built from 15 residues. The V gene's germline CDR1 is SGHTA and CDR2 FQGNSA. The ends were cut back, 1 base at V and 7 bases at J, with 14 bases in the middle. CDR3 loop: CASSLVLQGGQPQHF. DNA for the CDR3: TGTGCCAGCAGCTTAGTTCTTCAGGGTGGCCAGCCCCAGCATTTT.

This clonotype was observed a single time. The chain combines TRBV29-1 with TRBJ2-5; tentative D call: TRBD1 (6 bases). CDR3 length: 13 amino acids. The V end was cut by 5 bases, the J end by 2 bases, with 12 bases between. Germline values: CDR1 SQVTM, CDR2 ANQGSEA. The CDR3 here is CSVRGGWQETQYF. The CDR3 DNA is TGCAGCGTTCGAGGGGGATGGCAAGAGACCCAGTACTTC. Drawing the rest from reference TRBV29-1 and TRBJ2-5, the complete variable domain is SAVISQKPSRDICQRGTSLTIQCQVDSQVTMMFWYRQQPGQSLTLIATANQGSEATYESGFVIDKFPISRPNLTFSTLTVSNMSPEDSSIYLCSVRGGWQETQYFGPGTRLLVL.

This sequence joins TRBV3-1 and TRBJ2-4; the match to TRBD2 covers 9 bases. The CDR3 extends over 18 amino acids. V was pared by 4 bases and J by 0 bases, with 10 bases of the junction left unmatched. Germline CDR1 LGHDT, CDR2 YNNKEL (reference sequence). The CDR3 DNA is TGTGCCAGCAGCCCCTCCCGCGCTAGCGGGGTAGCCAAAAACATTCAGTACTTC. Amino acid sequence: CASSPSRASGVAKNIQYF.